This T cell receptor (beta chain) was profiled in a study of graft-versus-host responses after intestinal transplantation. At the level of the study: Tacrolimus and steroids were given for around three years to all recipients after anti-thymocyte globulin induction.

Study-level points and caveats: In recipient marrow, GvH clones were found, and some appeared first in ileum or blood.

Trimming stripped 2 bases from V and 2 bases from J, with 14 bases between. The germline gives CDR1 SGHDT, CDR2 YYEEEE. The length of the CDR3 is 16 residues. Only in-frame clones appear in the TCRdb table, and some are missing; sequencing was by immunoSEQ multiplex PCR. The sample shows over 100,000 clones, 87% of them seen only once. This clone appeared a few times. Its antigen is not identified. Source: unstimulated CD4+ T cells sorted from spleen or lymph node cells, taken before intestinal transplant. The sequence derives from a human donor who received an intestinal transplant. The chain uses TRBV5-6 and TRBJ1-3; D is possibly TRBD1 (6 bases). The DNA of the CDR3 is TGTGCCAGCAGCTTATTCGTCGGACAGACTGGAAACACCATATATTTT. Its translation: CASSLFVGQTGNTIYF. Using reference TRBV5-6 and TRBJ1-3 for the parts outside the CDR3, the full variable domain is DAGVTQSPTHLIKTRGQQVTLRCSPKSGHDTVSWYQQALGQGPQFIFQYYEEEERQRGNFPDRFSGHQFPNYSSELNVNALLLGDSALYLCASSLFVGQTGNTIYFGEGSWLTVV.